Listed below are T cell receptor beta chains from one sample, sequenced in a study of shared clonotypes between healthy human individuals. TCRdb keeps only in-frame clones here, not all; method: immunoSEQ multiplex PCR. The data hold about 1 million clones, with about 80% observed a single time. Sequenced material: memory CD4+ T cells sorted from blood. The receptor source for this set is a young man in good health. Both conserved end residues are part of each CDR3. A D gene is named only where the DNA matches it firmly. Clone size appears in some rows only: once, few, many, or a class for an expanded clone.

D: .; J: TRBJ2-5; length: 10; size: .; V: TRBV6-1; DNA: TGTGCCAGCAGTGAAGGGACCCAGTACTTC; CDR3: CASSEGTQYF
D: .; J: TRBJ1-3; length: 16; size: .; V: TRBV5-1; DNA: TGCGCCAGCAGCTTAACAGGACTACTCTCTGGAAACACCATATATTTT; CDR3: CASSLTGLLSGNTIYF
D: TRBD1; J: TRBJ1-2; length: 12; size: .; V: TRBV7-2; DNA: TGTGCCAGCAGCCCGGGGACAGAAGGCTACACCTTC; CDR3: CASSPGTEGYTF
D: .; J: TRBJ2-3; length: 14; size: .; V: TRBV11-3; DNA: TGTGCCAGCAGCGGTACAGGGTGGGGGGATACGCAGTATTTT; CDR3: CASSGTGWGDTQYF
D: .; J: TRBJ1-5; length: 15; size: .; V: TRBV5-3; DNA: TGTGCCAGAAGCTTGGGTTCCGGACTGATGATGCCCCAGCATTTT; CDR3: CARSLGSGLMMPQHF
D: TRBD1; J: TRBJ1-1; length: 13; size: .; V: TRBV11-3; DNA: TGTGCCAGCAGCCGGGACAGGAACACTGAAGCTTTCTTT; CDR3: CASSRDRNTEAFF
D: .; J: TRBJ1-1; length: 12; size: .; V: TRBV7-9; DNA: TGTGCCAGCAGCGTAGTCAAGGTTGAAGCTTTCTTT; CDR3: CASSVVKVEAFF
D: .; J: TRBJ1-1; length: 14; size: .; V: TRBV9; DNA: TGTGCCAGCACCCAAGGGGGAGGAAACACTGAAGCTTTCTTT; CDR3: CASTQGGGNTEAFF
D: TRBD1; J: TRBJ1-5; length: 15; size: few; V: TRBV7-2; DNA: TGTGCCAGCAGCTTAGAGGGCAGGGGGAGTCAGCCCCAGCATTTT; CDR3: CASSLEGRGSQPQHF
D: .; J: TRBJ2-2; length: 14; size: few; V: TRBV6-1; DNA: TGTGCCAGCAGGGCCGACGAGACATCCGGGGAGCTGTTTTTT; CDR3: CASRADETSGELFF
D: TRBD2; J: TRBJ2-1; length: 17; size: .; V: TRBV11-2; DNA: TGTGCCAGCAGCTCTTCTGCGGAAGCGGGAAGGGTCAATGAGCAGTTCTTC; CDR3: CASSSSAEAGRVNEQFF
D: .; J: TRBJ2-3; length: 15; size: .; V: TRBV27; DNA: TGTGCCAGCAGTTTACGGGCAGGAGGCGCAGATACGCAGTATTTT; CDR3: CASSLRAGGADTQYF
D: .; J: TRBJ2-3; length: 14; size: .; V: TRBV4-1; DNA: TGCGCCAGCAGCCAAGGAACAGGGATTTATACGCAGTATTTT; CDR3: CASSQGTGIYTQYF
D: .; J: TRBJ1-4; length: 14; size: few; V: TRBV28; DNA: TGTGCCAGCAGCGGGGGCAGGCTTAATGAAAAACTGTTTTTT; CDR3: CASSGGRLNEKLFF
D: TRBD1; J: TRBJ1-2; length: 14; size: .; V: TRBV28; DNA: TGTGCCAGCAGTACAAATTTACAGGGGCCGGGCTACACCTTC; CDR3: CASSTNLQGPGYTF
D: TRBD1; J: TRBJ1-2; length: 15; size: .; V: TRBV5-4; DNA: TGTGCCAGCAGCTCCGCCGGACAGGGGGCGGGTGGCTACACCTTC; CDR3: CASSSAGQGAGGYTF
D: .; J: TRBJ2-7; length: 13; size: few; V: TRBV11-3; DNA: TGTGCCAGCAGCCTAGAGTCGGGACACGAGCAGTACTTC; CDR3: CASSLESGHEQYF
D: TRBD1; J: TRBJ1-1; length: 14; size: .; V: TRBV6-6; DNA: TGTGCCAGCAGGAACCACCGGGACAGCACTGAAGCTTTCTTT; CDR3: CASRNHRDSTEAFF
D: .; J: TRBJ2-7; length: 11; size: .; V: TRBV20-1; DNA: TGCAGTGCTAGTGTCGGCTACGAGCAGTACTTC; CDR3: CSASVGYEQYF
D: .; J: TRBJ2-7; length: 15; size: .; V: TRBV7-9; DNA: TGTGCCAGCAGCTCCTCGACAGGCCCACGCTACGAGCAGTACTTC; CDR3: CASSSSTGPRYEQYF
D: .; J: TRBJ1-5; length: 15; size: .; V: TRBV19; DNA: TGTGCCAGTAGTATAACCCGGGGCAACAATCAGCCCCAGCATTTT; CDR3: CASSITRGNNQPQHF
D: TRBD2; J: TRBJ2-1; length: 15; size: .; V: TRBV10-3; DNA: TGTGCCATCTTGGGGGGACTAGCCCCGGGTAATGAGCAGTTCTTC; CDR3: CAILGGLAPGNEQFF
D: TRBD2; J: TRBJ2-2; length: 16; size: few; V: TRBV5-4; DNA: TGTGCCAGCAGCTTGGTGGGACTAGCGGGGACCGGGGAGCTGTTTTTT; CDR3: CASSLVGLAGTGELFF
D: .; J: TRBJ1-2; length: 15; size: .; V: TRBV9; DNA: TGTGCCAGCAGCGTAGATGACTCTCGGAGATTTGGCTACACCTTC; CDR3: CASSVDDSRRFGYTF
D: .; J: TRBJ2-2; length: 13; size: .; V: TRBV30; DNA: TGTGCCTGGAGTGTAAGCGGAACCGGGGAGCTGTTTTTT; CDR3: CAWSVSGTGELFF
D: .; J: TRBJ1-1; length: 13; size: .; V: TRBV6-1; DNA: TGTGCCAGCAGTTTCTTCCGGGACACTGAAGCTTTCTTT; CDR3: CASSFFRDTEAFF
D: .; J: TRBJ2-4; length: 16; size: once; V: TRBV4-1; DNA: TGCGCCAGCAGCCGGACGACCAATTTAGCCAAAAACATTCAGTACTTC; CDR3: CASSRTTNLAKNIQYF
D: .; J: TRBJ1-5; length: 13; size: .; V: TRBV7-9; DNA: TGTGCCAGCAGCCCTGGTAGCAATCAGCCCCAGCATTTT; CDR3: CASSPGSNQPQHF
D: .; J: TRBJ2-1; length: 12; size: few; V: TRBV2; DNA: TGTGCCAGCAAGGACGCTTCATCTGAGCAGTTCTTC; CDR3: CASKDASSEQFF
D: .; J: TRBJ2-7; length: 15; size: .; V: TRBV4-2; DNA: TGTGCCAGCAGCCAAGAGGATTCGTACTCCTACGAGCAGTACTTC; CDR3: CASSQEDSYSYEQYF
D: .; J: TRBJ1-3; length: 14; size: few; V: TRBV7-9; DNA: TGTGCCAGCAGCCAAGCGGCAGCAGGAAACACCATATATTTT; CDR3: CASSQAAAGNTIYF
D: TRBD2; J: TRBJ2-4; length: 14; size: .; V: TRBV28; DNA: TGTGCCAGCAGTTTATCGGGGGGCAAAAACATTCAGTACTTC; CDR3: CASSLSGGKNIQYF
D: .; J: TRBJ2-3; length: 12; size: many; V: TRBV11-2; DNA: TGTGCCAGCGCCTCAGACACAGATACGCAGTATTTT; CDR3: CASASDTDTQYF
D: .; J: TRBJ1-2; length: 13; size: .; V: TRBV15; DNA: TGTGCCACCAGCAGAGATCGAACAGGGGGCTACACCTTC; CDR3: CATSRDRTGGYTF
D: TRBD2; J: TRBJ2-7; length: 14; size: .; V: TRBV6-6; DNA: TGTGCCAGCAGCAGCCCCGGGACTAGCGGCGAGCAGTACTTC; CDR3: CASSSPGTSGEQYF
D: TRBD2; J: TRBJ2-7; length: 16; size: .; V: TRBV6-5; DNA: TGTGCCAGCAGTTGGACTAGCGGGAGACGGCCGGGGGGGCAGTACTTC; CDR3: CASSWTSGRRPGGQYF
D: TRBD2; J: TRBJ2-2; length: 18; size: .; V: TRBV19; DNA: TGTGCCAGTAGTATCCTAGCGGGAGTCCCATTGAATACCGGGGAGCTGTTTTTT; CDR3: CASSILAGVPLNTGELFF
D: TRBD2; J: TRBJ2-2; length: 15; size: .; V: TRBV10-3; DNA: TGTGCCATCAAAACTAGCGGGGGAAACACCGGGGAGCTGTTTTTT; CDR3: CAIKTSGGNTGELFF
D: .; J: TRBJ1-4; length: 13; size: few; V: TRBV30; DNA: TGTGCCTGGAGTGTACGGGATGTGGGAAAACTGTTTTTT; CDR3: CAWSVRDVGKLFF
D: .; J: TRBJ1-5; length: 15; size: .; V: TRBV2; DNA: TGTGCCAGCAGGGGGGGTCTCGATGGCAATCAGCCCCAGCATTTT; CDR3: CASRGGLDGNQPQHF
D: .; J: TRBJ1-4; length: 13; size: .; V: TRBV19; DNA: TGTGCCAGTAGATCGTCGGAAAATGAAAAACTGTTTTTT; CDR3: CASRSSENEKLFF
D: .; J: TRBJ2-4; length: 12; size: few; V: TRBV2; DNA: TGTGCCAGCGAGGAAGTGGGGGCCCTTAGGTACTTC; CDR3: CASEEVGALRYF
D: .; J: TRBJ2-2; length: 14; size: once; V: TRBV9; DNA: TGTGCCAGCATGGACCGGCTGGACACCGGGGAGCTGTTTTTT; CDR3: CASMDRLDTGELFF
D: TRBD2; J: TRBJ2-2; length: 16; size: .; V: TRBV13; DNA: TGTGCCAGCAGCTTATACGGGGGGGCGAACACCGGGGAGCTGTTTTTT; CDR3: CASSLYGGANTGELFF
D: TRBD2; J: TRBJ2-3; length: 15; size: .; V: TRBV7-8; DNA: TGTGCCAGCAGCTTAGTGGGTGGGAGGGCCAGTACGCAGTATTTT; CDR3: CASSLVGGRASTQYF
D: .; J: TRBJ2-7; length: 12; size: .; V: TRBV30; DNA: TGTGCCTGGAGTTTCTCTGTTACCGAGCAGTACTTC; CDR3: CAWSFSVTEQYF
D: .; J: TRBJ1-5; length: 12; size: .; V: TRBV5-5; DNA: TGTGCCAGCAGCTTCAGTGGCCAGCCCCAGCATTTT; CDR3: CASSFSGQPQHF
D: .; J: TRBJ2-5; length: 16; size: .; V: TRBV4-2; DNA: TGTGCCAGCAGCCAAGAAGGGAGGGGGGCCCAAGAGACCCAGTACTTC; CDR3: CASSQEGRGAQETQYF
D: .; J: TRBJ2-7; length: 14; size: many; V: TRBV6-5; DNA: TGTGCCAGCAGTCTACAGGGTGTCTCCTACGAGCAGTACTTC; CDR3: CASSLQGVSYEQYF
D: .; J: TRBJ2-3; length: 12; size: .; V: TRBV29-1; DNA: TGCAGCGTTGAAGTCCGCACAGATACGCAGTATTTT; CDR3: CSVEVRTDTQYF
D: .; J: TRBJ2-3; length: 15; size: .; V: TRBV7-3; DNA: TGTGCCAGCAGCACTCAGCAGGCATTCACAGATACGCAGTATTTT; CDR3: CASSTQQAFTDTQYF
D: TRBD2; J: TRBJ2-1; length: 20; size: once; V: TRBV19; DNA: TGTGCCAGTAGTCTCCGGACTAGCGGGAGGGCCGAAAGCTCCTACAATGAGCAGTTCTTC; CDR3: CASSLRTSGRAESSYNEQFF
D: .; J: TRBJ2-1; length: 12; size: few; V: TRBV10-2; DNA: TGCGCCAGCAGCCCCAAAGCCAATGAGCAGTTCTTC; CDR3: CASSPKANEQFF
D: .; J: TRBJ2-5; length: 14; size: .; V: TRBV4-1; DNA: TGCGCCAGCAGCCAAGATCGAGGGCAAGAGACCCAGTACTTC; CDR3: CASSQDRGQETQYF
D: .; J: TRBJ2-5; length: 14; size: .; V: TRBV5-1; DNA: TGCGCCAGCAGCTTGGGAGGAAACCAAGAGACCCAGTACTTC; CDR3: CASSLGGNQETQYF
D: .; J: TRBJ2-3; length: 13; size: .; V: TRBV5-1; DNA: TGCGCCAGCAGCCCTCGAGAGTTGGATACGCAGTATTTT; CDR3: CASSPRELDTQYF
D: .; J: TRBJ2-5; length: 14; size: .; V: TRBV11-2; DNA: TGTGCCAGCAGCTTAGATCGCCTCGGTCTGGGCGAGGACTTC; CDR3: CASSLDRLGLGEDF
D: .; J: TRBJ2-7; length: 14; size: few; V: TRBV9; DNA: TGTGCCAGCAGCGTGGGGCGGGGCTCCTACGAGCAGTACTTC; CDR3: CASSVGRGSYEQYF